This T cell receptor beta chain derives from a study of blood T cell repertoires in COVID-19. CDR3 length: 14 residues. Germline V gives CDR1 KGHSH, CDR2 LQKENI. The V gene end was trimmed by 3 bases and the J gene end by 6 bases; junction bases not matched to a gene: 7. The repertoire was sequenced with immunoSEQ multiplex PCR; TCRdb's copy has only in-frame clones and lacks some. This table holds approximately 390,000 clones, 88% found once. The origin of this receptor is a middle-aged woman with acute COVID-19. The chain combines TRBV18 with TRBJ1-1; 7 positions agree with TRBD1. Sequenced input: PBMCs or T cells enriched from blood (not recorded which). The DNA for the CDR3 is TGTGCCAGCTCACCTTACAGGGGAGATGCTGAAGCTTTCTTT. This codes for CASSPYRGDAEAFF. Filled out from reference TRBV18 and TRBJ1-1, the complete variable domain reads NAGVMQNPRHLVRRRGQEARLRCSPMKGHSHVYWYRQLPEEGLKFMVYLQKENIIDESGMPKERFSAEFPKEGPSILRIQQVVRGDSAAYFCASSPYRGDAEAFFGQGTRLTVV.